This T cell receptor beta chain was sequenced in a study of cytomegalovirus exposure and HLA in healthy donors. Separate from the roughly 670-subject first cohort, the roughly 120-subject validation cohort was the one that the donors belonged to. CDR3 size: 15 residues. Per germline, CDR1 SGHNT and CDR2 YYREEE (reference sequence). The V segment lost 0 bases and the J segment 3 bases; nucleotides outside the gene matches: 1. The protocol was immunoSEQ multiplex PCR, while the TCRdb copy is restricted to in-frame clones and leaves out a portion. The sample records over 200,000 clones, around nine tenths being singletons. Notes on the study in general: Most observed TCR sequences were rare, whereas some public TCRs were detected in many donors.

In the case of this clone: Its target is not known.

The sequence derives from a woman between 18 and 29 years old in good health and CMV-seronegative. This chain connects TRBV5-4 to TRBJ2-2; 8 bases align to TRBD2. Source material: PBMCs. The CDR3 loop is CASSLAGGDTGELFF. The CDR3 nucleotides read TGTGCCAGCAGCTTGGCCGGGGGGGACACCGGGGAGCTGTTTTTT.